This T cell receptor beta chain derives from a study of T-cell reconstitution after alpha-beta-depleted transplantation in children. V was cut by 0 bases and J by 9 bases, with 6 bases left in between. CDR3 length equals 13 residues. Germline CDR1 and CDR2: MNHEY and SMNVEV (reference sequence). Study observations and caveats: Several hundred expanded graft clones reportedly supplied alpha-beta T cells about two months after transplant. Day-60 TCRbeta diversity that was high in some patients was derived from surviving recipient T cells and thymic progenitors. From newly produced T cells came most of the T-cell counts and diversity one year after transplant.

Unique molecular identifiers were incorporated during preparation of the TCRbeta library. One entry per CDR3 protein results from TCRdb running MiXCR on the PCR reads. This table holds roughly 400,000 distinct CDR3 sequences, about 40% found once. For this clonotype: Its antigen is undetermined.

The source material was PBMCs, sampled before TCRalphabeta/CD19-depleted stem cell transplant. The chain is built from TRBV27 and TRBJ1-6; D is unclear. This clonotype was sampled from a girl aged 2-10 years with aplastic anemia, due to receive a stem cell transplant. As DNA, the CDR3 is TGTGCCAGCAGTTTATCAGGGTTTTCACCCCTCCACTTT. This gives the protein CASSLSGFSPLHF.